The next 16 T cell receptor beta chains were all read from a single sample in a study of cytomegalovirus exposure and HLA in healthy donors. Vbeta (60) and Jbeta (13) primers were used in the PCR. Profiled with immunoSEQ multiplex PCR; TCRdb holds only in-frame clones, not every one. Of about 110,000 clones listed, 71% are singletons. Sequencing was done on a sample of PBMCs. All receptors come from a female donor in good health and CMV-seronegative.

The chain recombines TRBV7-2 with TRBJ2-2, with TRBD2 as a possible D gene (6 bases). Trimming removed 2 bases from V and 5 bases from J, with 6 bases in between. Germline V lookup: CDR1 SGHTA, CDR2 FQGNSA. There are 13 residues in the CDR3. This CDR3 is CASSLRGTGELFF. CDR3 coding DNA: TGTGCCAGCAGCTTACGGGGGACCGGGGAGCTGTTTTTT.

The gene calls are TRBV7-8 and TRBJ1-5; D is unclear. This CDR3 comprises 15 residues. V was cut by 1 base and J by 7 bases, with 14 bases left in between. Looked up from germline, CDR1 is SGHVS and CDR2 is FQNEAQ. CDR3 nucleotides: TGTGCCAGCAGCTTAGGTGAGAAGATTTTACAGCCCCAGCATTTT. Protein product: CASSLGEKILQPQHF.

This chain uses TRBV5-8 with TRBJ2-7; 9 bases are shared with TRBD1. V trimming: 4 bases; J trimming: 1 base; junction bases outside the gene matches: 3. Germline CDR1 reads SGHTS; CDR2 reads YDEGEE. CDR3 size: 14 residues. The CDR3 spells CASSADRGSYEQYF. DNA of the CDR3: TGTGCCAGCAGCGCGGACAGGGGATCCTACGAGCAGTACTTC.

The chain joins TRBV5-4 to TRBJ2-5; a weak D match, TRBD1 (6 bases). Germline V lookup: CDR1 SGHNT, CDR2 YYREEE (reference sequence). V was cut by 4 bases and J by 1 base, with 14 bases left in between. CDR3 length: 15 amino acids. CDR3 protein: CASSPLTGGQETQYF. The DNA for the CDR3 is TGTGCCAGCAGCCCTTTGACAGGCGGCCAAGAGACCCAGTACTTC.

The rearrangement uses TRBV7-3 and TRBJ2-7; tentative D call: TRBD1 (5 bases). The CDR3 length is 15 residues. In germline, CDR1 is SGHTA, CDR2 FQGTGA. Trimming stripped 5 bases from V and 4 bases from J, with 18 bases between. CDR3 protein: CASSPQVGPQYEQYF. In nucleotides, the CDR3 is TGTGCCAGCAGCCCACAGGTTGGCCCACAGTACGAGCAGTACTTC. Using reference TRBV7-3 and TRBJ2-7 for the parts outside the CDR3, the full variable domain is GAGVSQTPSNKVTEKGKYVELRCDPISGHTALYWYRQSLGQGPEFLIYFQGTGAADDSGLPNDRFFAVRPEGSVSTLKIQRTERGDSAVYLCASSPQVGPQYEQYFGPGTRLTVT.

For the CDR3, the DNA is TGTGCCAGCAGCTCCGATCCAGCGGGAGTATCAGATACGCAGTATTTT. It translates to CASSSDPAGVSDTQYF. The chain links TRBV7-2 to TRBJ2-3; 8 bases agree with TRBD2. The germline V gene has CDR1 SGHTA and CDR2 FQGNSA. CDR3 size: 16 residues. V gave up 4 bases and J gave up 4 bases; unmatched junction bases: 10.

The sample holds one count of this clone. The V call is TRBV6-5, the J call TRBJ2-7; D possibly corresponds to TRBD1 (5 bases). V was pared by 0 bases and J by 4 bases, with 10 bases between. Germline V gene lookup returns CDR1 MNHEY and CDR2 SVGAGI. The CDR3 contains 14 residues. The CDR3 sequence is CASSYSGKGYEQYF. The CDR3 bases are TGTGCCAGCAGTTACTCTGGTAAGGGGTACGAGCAGTACTTC.

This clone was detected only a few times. This CDR3 reads CASMERSGISGANVLTF. CDR3 bases: TGTGCCAGCATGGAACGAAGCGGGATATCTGGGGCCAACGTCCTGACTTTC. This chain uses TRBV27 with TRBJ2-6; 7 nucleotides align to TRBD2. Trimming cost V 7 bases and J 1 base; bases outside gene matches: 10. The germline CDR1 and CDR2 sequences are MNHEY and SMNVEV (reference sequence). The CDR3 covers 17 residues.

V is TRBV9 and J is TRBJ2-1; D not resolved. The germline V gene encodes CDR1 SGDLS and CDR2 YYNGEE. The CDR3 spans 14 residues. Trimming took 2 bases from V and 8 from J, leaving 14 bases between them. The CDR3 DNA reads TGTGCCAGCAGCGTTTCTCCCCCCTCGGATGAGCAGTTCTTC. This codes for CASSVSPPSDEQFF. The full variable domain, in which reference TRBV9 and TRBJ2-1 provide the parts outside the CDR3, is DSGVTQTPKHLITATGQRVTLRCSPRSGDLSVYWYQQSLDQGLQFLIQYYNGEERAKGNILERFSAQQFPDLHSELNLSSLELGDSALYFCASSVSPPSDEQFFGPGTRLTVL.

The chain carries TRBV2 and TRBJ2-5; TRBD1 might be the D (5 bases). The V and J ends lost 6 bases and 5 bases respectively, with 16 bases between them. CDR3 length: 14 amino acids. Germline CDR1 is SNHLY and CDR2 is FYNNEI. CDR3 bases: TGTGCCAGCAGGGTACCCTCAGGGCTCGAGACCCAGTACTTC. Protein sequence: CASRVPSGLETQYF. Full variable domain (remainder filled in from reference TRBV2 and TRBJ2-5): EPEVTQTPSHQVTQMGQEVILRCVPISNHLYFYWYRQILGQKVEFLVSFYNNEISEKSEIFDDQFSVERPDGSNFTLKIRSTKLEDSAMYFCASRVPSGLETQYFGPGTRLLVL.

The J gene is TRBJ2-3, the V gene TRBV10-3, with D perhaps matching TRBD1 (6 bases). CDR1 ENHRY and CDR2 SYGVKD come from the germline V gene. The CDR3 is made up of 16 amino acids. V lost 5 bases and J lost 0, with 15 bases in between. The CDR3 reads CAISRQAGSSTDTQYF. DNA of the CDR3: TGTGCCATCAGTAGACAGGCAGGCTCTAGCACAGATACGCAGTATTTT.

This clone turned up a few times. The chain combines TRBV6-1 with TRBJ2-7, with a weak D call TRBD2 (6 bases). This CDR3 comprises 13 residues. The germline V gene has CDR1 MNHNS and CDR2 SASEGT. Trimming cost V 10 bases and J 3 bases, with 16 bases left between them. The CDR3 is CATYRETLYEQYF. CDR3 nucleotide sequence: TGTGCCACATATCGGGAGACCCTCTACGAGCAGTACTTC.

CDR3 residues: CASSKTSGTSDTQYF. For the CDR3, the DNA is TGTGCCAGCAGCAAGACTAGCGGGACGTCAGATACGCAGTATTTT. The chain employs TRBV11-2 and TRBJ2-3, with 11 positions matching TRBD2. Looked up from germline, CDR1 is SGHAT and CDR2 is FQNNGV. CDR3 length: 15 residues. Trimming at V came to 5 bases and at J to 4 bases, leaving 5 bases not matched to a gene. Complete variable domain (other parts from reference TRBV11-2 and TRBJ2-3): EAGVAQSPRYKIIEKRQSVAFWCNPISGHATLYWYQQILGQGPKLLIQFQNNGVVDDSQLPKDRFSAERLKGVDSTLKIQPAKLEDSAVYLCASSKTSGTSDTQYFGPGTRLTVL.

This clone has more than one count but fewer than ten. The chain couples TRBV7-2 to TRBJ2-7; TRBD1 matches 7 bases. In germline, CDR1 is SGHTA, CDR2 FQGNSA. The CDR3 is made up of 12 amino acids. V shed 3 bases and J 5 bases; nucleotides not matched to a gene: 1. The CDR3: CASSFDRDEQYF. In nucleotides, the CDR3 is TGTGCCAGCAGCTTCGACAGGGACGAGCAGTACTTC.

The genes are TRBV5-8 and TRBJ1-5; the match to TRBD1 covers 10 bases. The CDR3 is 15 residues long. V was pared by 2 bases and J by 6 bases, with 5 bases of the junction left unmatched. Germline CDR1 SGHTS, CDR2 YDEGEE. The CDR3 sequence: CASSFLDRGLQPQHF. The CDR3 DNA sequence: TGTGCCAGCAGCTTTTTAGACAGGGGGCTTCAGCCCCAGCATTTT.

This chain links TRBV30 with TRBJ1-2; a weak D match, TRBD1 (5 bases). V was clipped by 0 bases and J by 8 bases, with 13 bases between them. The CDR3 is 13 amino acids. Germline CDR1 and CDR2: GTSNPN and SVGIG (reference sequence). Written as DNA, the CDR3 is TGTGCCTGGAGTGTCGGGGGGGGAGACGGCTACACCTTC. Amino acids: CAWSVGGGDGYTF.